The subject of this entry is one TCR beta chain. The data belong to a study of shared clonotypes between healthy human individuals. The V gene lost 1 base and the J gene lost 4 bases, with 10 bases spanning the gap. CDR3 length: 14 residues. Germline V gives CDR1 LNHDA, CDR2 SQIVND (reference sequence). The CD4+ fraction was divided into a CD45RA+ naive subset and a CD45RA-negative memory subset. TCRdb's copy holds only in-frame clones and misses some; the assay was immunoSEQ multiplex PCR. Of under 1,900,000 clones listed, roughly 98.5% were seen once; the top ten hold roughly 0.36%. The rearrangement joins TRBV19 to TRBJ1-1; a possible D gene is TRBD1 (5 bases). This TCR was recovered from a young man in good health. The source material was naive CD4+ T cells sorted from blood. Documented subset: CD45RA+ positively selected. CDR3 sequence reads: CASSIADIGTEAFF. In DNA form, the CDR3 reads TGTGCCAGTAGTATAGCGGACATTGGCACTGAAGCTTTCTTT. The whole variable domain, remainder taken from reference TRBV19 and TRBJ1-1, is DGGITQSPKYLFRKEGQNVTLSCEQNLNHDAMYWYRQDPGQGLRLIYYSQIVNDFQKGDIAEGYSVSREKKESFPLTVTSAQKNPTAFYLCASSIADIGTEAFFGQGTRLTVV.